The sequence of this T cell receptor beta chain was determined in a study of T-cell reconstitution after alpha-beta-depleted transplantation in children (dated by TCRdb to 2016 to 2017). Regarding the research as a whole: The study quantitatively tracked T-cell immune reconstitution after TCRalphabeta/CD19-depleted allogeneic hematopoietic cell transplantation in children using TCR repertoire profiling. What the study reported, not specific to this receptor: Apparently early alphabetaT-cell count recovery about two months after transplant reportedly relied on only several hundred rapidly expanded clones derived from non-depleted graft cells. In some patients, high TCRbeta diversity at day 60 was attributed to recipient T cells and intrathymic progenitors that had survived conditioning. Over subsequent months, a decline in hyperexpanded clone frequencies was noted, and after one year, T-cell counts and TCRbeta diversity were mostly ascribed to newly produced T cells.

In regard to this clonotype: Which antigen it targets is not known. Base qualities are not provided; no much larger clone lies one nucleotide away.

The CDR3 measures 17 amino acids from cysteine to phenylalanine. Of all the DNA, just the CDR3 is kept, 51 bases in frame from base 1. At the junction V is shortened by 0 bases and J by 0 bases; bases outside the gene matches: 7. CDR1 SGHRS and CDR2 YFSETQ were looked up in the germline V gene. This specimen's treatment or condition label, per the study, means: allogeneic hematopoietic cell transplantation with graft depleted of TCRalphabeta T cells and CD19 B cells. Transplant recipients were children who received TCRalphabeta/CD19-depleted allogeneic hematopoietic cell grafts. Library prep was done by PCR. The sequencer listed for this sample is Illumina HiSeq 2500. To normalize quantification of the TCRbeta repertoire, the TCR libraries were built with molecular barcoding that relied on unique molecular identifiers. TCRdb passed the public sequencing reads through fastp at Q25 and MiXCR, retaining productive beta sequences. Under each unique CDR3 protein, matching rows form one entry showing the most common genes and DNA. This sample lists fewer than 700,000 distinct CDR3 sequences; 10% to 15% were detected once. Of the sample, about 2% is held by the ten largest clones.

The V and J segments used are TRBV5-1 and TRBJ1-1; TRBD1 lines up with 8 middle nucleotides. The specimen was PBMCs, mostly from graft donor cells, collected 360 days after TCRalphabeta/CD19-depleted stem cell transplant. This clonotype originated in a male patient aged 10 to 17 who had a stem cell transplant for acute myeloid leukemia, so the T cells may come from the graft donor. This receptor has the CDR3 CASSLEARGPMNTEAFF. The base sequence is TGCGCCAGCAGCTTGGAGGCCAGGGGGCCTATGAACACTGAAGCTTTCTTT.